The 32 T cell receptor beta chains given below trace back to one sample, sequenced in a study of cytomegalovirus exposure and HLA in healthy donors. PCR amplification relied on 60 Vbeta primers (plus 13 Jbeta primers). Here immunoSEQ multiplex PCR was the method, and the copy in TCRdb shows in-frame clones only, minus some. The sample lists a few hundred thousand clones; roughly 81% were seen once. Input material: PBMCs. The source is a middle-aged woman in good health and CMV-seropositive.

V and J are TRBV28 and TRBJ1-5, with D perhaps matching TRBD1 (5 bases). The CDR3 has 15 residues. CDR1 and CDR2 from the germline V gene are MDHEN and SYDVKM. V was trimmed by 6 bases and J by 2 bases, leaving 14 bases between them. The CDR3 region is CASSWGGTGNQPQHF. CDR3 nucleotide sequence: TGTGCCAGCAGCTGGGGAGGGACTGGCAATCAGCCCCAGCATTTT.

The J gene is TRBJ1-6, the V gene TRBV6-5; unclear D gene. The CDR3 runs 13 residues. Germline V gives CDR1 MNHEY, CDR2 SVGAGI. The V end lost 3 bases, the J end lost 7 bases, and 7 bases lay between the germline ends. The DNA of the CDR3 is TGTGCCAGCAGTTATACGGGGAATTCACCCCTCCACTTT. It yields the protein CASSYTGNSPLHF.

V and J are TRBV29-1 and TRBJ1-1, with TRBD1 identical over 7 bases. Per the germline V gene, CDR1 is SQVTM and CDR2 is ANQGSEA. CDR3 size: 13 residues. V trimming: 4 bases; J trimming: 0 bases; junction bases outside the gene matches: 2. The CDR3 DNA is TGCAGCGTTGCAACAGGGGTGAACACTGAAGCTTTCTTT. Protein: CSVATGVNTEAFF.

CDR3 protein: CASSLPRGPQHF. The CDR3 bases are TGTGCCAGCAGCCTCCCCCGGGGGCCCCAGCATTTT. The V gene is TRBV14, the J gene TRBJ1-5; no clear D gene. The CDR3 is 12 amino acids. V lost 4 bases and J lost 9, with 10 bases in between. Looked up from germline, CDR1 is SGHDN and CDR2 is FVKESK.

The chain combines TRBV5-6 with TRBJ1-1; D remains ambiguous. The germline gives CDR1 SGHDT, CDR2 YYEEEE. The CDR3 totals 14 residues. V shed 0 bases and J shed 5 bases, with 11 bases lying between them. CDR3 residues: CASSLGYTGTEAFF. CDR3 coding DNA: TGTGCCAGCAGCTTGGGTTACACGGGAACTGAAGCTTTCTTT.

There are a few counts of this clone. This rearrangement joins TRBV15 to TRBJ2-1; possibly TRBD1 for D (5 bases). Germline V gene data show CDR1 as LNHNV and CDR2 as YYDKDF (reference sequence). Trimming took 1 base from V and 8 from J, leaving 12 bases between them. There are 14 residues in the CDR3. This CDR3 is CATSRAQGYDEQFF. The CDR3 DNA is TGTGCCACCAGCAGAGCCCAGGGATACGATGAGCAGTTCTTC.

The rearrangement uses TRBV19 and TRBJ2-1; 8 nucleotides match TRBD1. The CDR3 length is 14 residues. Germline V lookup: CDR1 LNHDA, CDR2 SQIVND (reference sequence). With V trimmed by 3 bases and J by 9 bases, 7 bases remained unmatched. Here the CDR3 DNA reads TGTGCCAGTAGTATCCTCACCACAGGGGGTGAGCAGTTCTTC. It yields the protein CASSILTTGGEQFF.

V usage is TRBV27 and J usage is TRBJ2-2; D possibly corresponds to TRBD1 (6 bases). With 10 bases removed from V and 2 bases from J, the gap between germline ends came to 26 bases. Germline CDR1 is MNHEY and CDR2 is SMNVEV (reference sequence). This CDR3 spans 18 amino acids. CDR3 sequence: CAMPAVMGQQGNTGELFF. The CDR3, as DNA: TGTGCCATGCCAGCGGTTATGGGGCAACAGGGAAACACCGGGGAGCTGTTTTTT.

The rearrangement joins TRBV28 to TRBJ2-3; 9 bases align to TRBD2. The CDR3 covers 16 residues. Germline CDR1 reads MDHEN; CDR2 reads SYDVKM. J lost 4 bases, V lost 6 bases, and 11 bases had no gene match. CDR3 in DNA: TGTGCCAGCAGACCCCCGCGGCTAGCGGGATCAGATACGCAGTATTTT. It is translated as CASRPPRLAGSDTQYF. Complete variable domain (other parts from reference TRBV28 and TRBJ2-3): DVKVTQSSRYLVKRTGEKVFLECVQDMDHENMFWYRQDPGLGLRLIYFSYDVKMKEKGDIPEGYSVSREKKERFSLILESASTNQTSMYLCASRPPRLAGSDTQYFGPGTRLTVL.

V is TRBV9 and J is TRBJ2-6; 9 positions match TRBD1. Germline trimming cut 3 bases from V and 1 base from J; bases unmatched to any gene: 11. CDR1 and CDR2 (germline): SGDLS, YYNGEE. The CDR3 has 19 amino acids. The CDR3 loop reads CASSAPGTGRGSGANVLTF. The DNA for the CDR3 is TGTGCCAGCAGCGCTCCCGGGACAGGGAGGGGGTCTGGGGCCAACGTCCTGACTTTC. The entire variable domain, with the rest obtained from reference TRBV9 and TRBJ2-6, is as follows: DSGVTQTPKHLITATGQRVTLRCSPRSGDLSVYWYQQSLDQGLQFLIQYYNGEERAKGNILERFSAQQFPDLHSELNLSSLELGDSALYFCASSAPGTGRGSGANVLTFGAGSRLTVL.

V usage is TRBV19 and J usage is TRBJ1-6; 7 bases line up with TRBD1. After removal of 7 bases from V and 9 bases from J, the junction contained 9 bases not matched to a gene. Germline-derived CDR1 and CDR2 are LNHDA and SQIVND (reference sequence). This CDR3 is built from 14 residues. The CDR3 bases are TGTGCCAGTAATTACAGGGGAGAAGGTTCACCCCTCCACTTT. Translating it yields CASNYRGEGSPLHF.

This chain uses TRBV4-1 with TRBJ2-3; 8 positions agree with TRBD2. Trimming took 0 bases from V and 4 from J; bases not matched to a gene: 9. Germline values: CDR1 MGHRA, CDR2 YSYEKL. There are 17 residues in the CDR3. The CDR3 DNA follows: TGCGCCAGCAGCCAAGATGCGAGCGGGAGAGCCTCAGATACGCAGTATTTT. Translated: CASSQDASGRASDTQYF.

V is TRBV29-1 and J is TRBJ2-1, with TRBD2 matching 11 bases. Germline values: CDR1 SQVTM, CDR2 ANQGSEA. This CDR3 is 16 amino acids long. V trimming: 0 bases; J trimming: 6 bases; junction bases outside the gene matches: 7. The CDR3 DNA is TGCAGCGTTGAAGATCTTGGCACTAGCGGGGGCAATGAGCAGTTCTTC. Its translation: CSVEDLGTSGGNEQFF.

On this clone itself: An end of the junction differs from the germline gene, which may be a read error. This chain uses TRBV7-9 with TRBJ2-7; 9 bases fit TRBD2. The CDR3 runs to 15 residues. CDR1 is SEHNR and CDR2 is FQNEAQ in the germline V gene (reference sequence). The CDR3 coding sequence is TGTTCCAGCAGCTTAGCCTCTAGCGGGACGGGAGAGCAGTACTTC. It translates to CSSSLASSGTGEQYF.

The genes are TRBV11-1 and TRBJ1-1; 11 positions match TRBD1. V trimming: 1 base; J trimming: 4 bases; junction bases outside the gene matches: 2. Germline V lookup: CDR1 SGHAT, CDR2 FQDESV (reference sequence). The CDR3 covers 15 residues. For the CDR3, the DNA is TGTGCCAGCAGCTTAGGGGGGACAGGGGGCACTGAAGCTTTCTTT. Its translation is CASSLGGTGGTEAFF.

The chain couples TRBV9 to TRBJ2-1; TRBD2 aligns across 11 bases. CDR3 length: 15 residues. Germline V gives CDR1 SGDLS, CDR2 YYNGEE. V shed 3 bases, J shed 4 bases, and the junction held 3 bases outside the gene matches. CDR3 DNA: TGTGCCAGCAGCGGGACTAGCGGGCCTTACAATGAGCAGTTCTTC. Its translation: CASSGTSGPYNEQFF.

This chain joins TRBV11-3 and TRBJ1-1; D uncertain. This CDR3 comprises 12 residues. Trimming stripped 2 bases from V and 5 bases from J, with 6 bases between. From germline, CDR1 is SGHNT and CDR2 YENEEA. CDR3 coding DNA: TGTGCCAGCAGCTTAATACAGACTGAAGCTTTCTTT. This translates into CASSLIQTEAFF.

CDR3 sequence (DNA): TGTGCCAGCAGCGTGGGAGTAAGCGTAGATGAGCAGTTCTTC. It codes for CASSVGVSVDEQFF. The rearrangement joins TRBV9 to TRBJ2-1, with D perhaps TRBD2 (5 bases). CDR1 SGDLS and CDR2 YYNGEE come from the germline V gene. The V gene lost 2 bases and the J gene lost 8 bases, with 14 bases spanning the gap. The CDR3 contains 14 residues.

The sample holds one count of this clone. This rearrangement joins TRBV6-1 to TRBJ1-6; weak D call: TRBD1 (6 bases). The CDR3 runs to 15 residues. The V gene lost 6 bases and the J gene lost 0 bases, with 9 bases spanning the gap. Germline assignment: CDR1 MNHNS and CDR2 SASEGT. The CDR3 protein is CASRDRSSYNSPLHF. For the CDR3, the DNA is TGTGCCAGCAGGGACAGAAGCTCCTATAATTCACCCCTCCACTTT.

This clone came up once. The chain is built from TRBV12-5 and TRBJ1-1; maybe TRBD1 (5 bases). The CDR3 totals 11 residues. The germline V and J ends were trimmed by 8 bases and 5 bases, with 9 bases remaining between them. Germline CDR1 is LGHNT and CDR2 is FRNRAP. DNA for the CDR3: TGTGCTAGTAGGGAGGGGACTGAAGCTTTCTTT. Translating it yields CASREGTEAFF.

This chain uses TRBV28 with TRBJ1-3, with D perhaps matching TRBD1 (6 bases). CDR1 and CDR2 from the germline V gene are MDHEN and SYDVKM. The CDR3 sequence is 12 residues long. The V end lost 7 bases, the J end lost 5 bases, and 9 bases lay between the germline ends. The CDR3 protein is CASITGRNTIYF. The CDR3 bases are TGTGCCAGCATCACAGGGCGAAACACCATATATTTT.

The chain employs TRBV7-3 and TRBJ2-5, with TRBD1 identical over 7 bases. The end of the DNA is better explained by TRBJ2-7, so the J call may be wrong. CDR3 length: 14 residues. Germline V CDR1 and CDR2: SGHTA, FQGTGA. The DNA for the CDR3 is TGTGCCAGCAGCCCCGGGACAGCTCCCTACGAGCAGTACTTC. Amino acid sequence: CASSPGTAPYEQYF.

The chain has TRBV27 and TRBJ2-1; no firm D call. The CDR3 consists of 14 residues. Germline CDR1 and CDR2: MNHEY and SMNVEV (reference sequence). The V end lost 6 bases, the J end lost 4 bases, and 13 bases lay between the germline ends. Written as DNA, the CDR3 is TGTGCCAGCAGGGTGCTTTACTCTTACAATGAGCAGTTCTTC. Translated, it gives CASRVLYSYNEQFF.

V usage is TRBV11-3 and J usage is TRBJ1-1; no clear D gene. Trimming pared 0 bases from V and 1 base from J, leaving 15 bases between. The CDR3 extends over 17 amino acids. CDR1 is SGHNT and CDR2 is YENEEA in the germline V gene. The CDR3 is CASSLEGKLAGNTEAFF. CDR3 nucleotides: TGTGCCAGCAGCTTAGAGGGCAAGTTGGCAGGGAACACTGAAGCTTTCTTT. Drawing the rest from reference TRBV11-3 and TRBJ1-1, the complete variable domain is EAGVVQSPRYKIIEKKQPVAFWCNPISGHNTLYWYLQNLGQGPELLIRYENEEAVDDSQLPKDRFSAERLKGVDSTLKIQPAELGDSAVYLCASSLEGKLAGNTEAFFGQGTRLTVV.

This clone was counted between two and nine times. The chain has TRBV6-6 and TRBJ2-5, with 11 bases that match TRBD2. Germline CDR1 is MNHNY and CDR2 is SVGAGI (reference sequence). The CDR3 is 15 residues long. V shed 6 bases, J shed 5 bases, and the junction held 8 bases outside the gene matches. CDR3 bases: TGTGCCAGCAGAAAGGGACTAGCGGCCGCCGAGACCCAGTACTTC. It is translated as CASRKGLAAAETQYF.

DNA for the CDR3: TGCGCCAGCAGCCCGGGACAGGGGAACTATGGCTACACCTTC. It codes for CASSPGQGNYGYTF. J is TRBJ1-2 and V is TRBV4-3; 10 bases match TRBD1. Germline V gene lookup returns CDR1 LGHNA and CDR2 YSLEER. Losses at the gene ends were 4 bases for V and 2 bases for J; bases not matched to a gene: 1. The CDR3 is made up of 14 amino acids.

As for this clone: One junction end does not reproduce the germline sequence, and a read error may be involved. The rearrangement uses TRBV7-9 and TRBJ1-1, with 8 bases lining up with TRBD1. CDR1 is SEHNR, CDR2 FQNEAQ, per germline (reference sequence). CDR3 length equals 14 residues. The DNA of the CDR3 is TGTGCCAGCAGCCTAGCGGACAGGGACGCTGAAGCTTTCTTT. As protein: CASSLADRDAEAFF.

The V gene is TRBV7-2, the J gene TRBJ1-2, with TRBD1 matching 12 bases. The V and J ends lost 5 bases and 8 bases, in that order; junction bases with no gene match: 9. Germline V gene lookup returns CDR1 SGHTA and CDR2 FQGNSA. This CDR3 is built from 15 residues. The CDR3 protein is CASSLGTGGIDGYTF. The CDR3 DNA is TGTGCCAGCAGCCTAGGGACAGGGGGCATCGACGGCTACACCTTC.

The chain joins TRBV2 to TRBJ1-5; D gene uncertain. CDR1 SNHLY and CDR2 FYNNEI come from the germline V gene. The CDR3 runs to 13 residues. Between the trimmed V and J ends, which lost 3 bases and 7 bases, there was a span of 10 bases. The DNA of the CDR3 is TGTGCCAGCAGTGATGGGCGGGGACAGCCCCAGCATTTT. Its translation: CASSDGRGQPQHF.

V is TRBV2 and J is TRBJ2-4; D gene uncertain. V lost 8 bases, J lost 0 bases, and 14 bases lay in between. CDR3 length: 15 residues. CDR1 SNHLY and CDR2 FYNNEI come from the germline V gene. The CDR3 sequence: CASAHSGLAKNIQYF. DNA of the CDR3: TGTGCCAGCGCCCACAGTGGGCTAGCCAAAAACATTCAGTACTTC.

The V gene is TRBV7-6, the J gene TRBJ1-3; D gene uncertain. Trimming shortened V by 5 bases and J by 1 base, and 12 bases separated the two germline ends. CDR3 length: 15 amino acids. CDR1 is SGHVS and CDR2 is FNYEAQ in the germline V gene. CDR3 DNA: TGTGCCAGCAGCCCGCAGGTCCTGTCTGGAAACACCATATATTTT. Residues: CASSPQVLSGNTIYF.

This clone was observed a handful of times. V is TRBV7-9 and J is TRBJ2-2, with D possibly being TRBD1 (6 bases). The germline V and J ends were trimmed by 5 bases and 4 bases, with 20 bases remaining between them. There are 17 residues in the CDR3. CDR1 and CDR2 (germline): SEHNR, FQNEAQ (reference sequence). The CDR3 DNA is TGTGCCAGCAGCGGGGGCCCGGCAGGGGATGTCACCGGGGAGCTGTTTTTT. Translation: CASSGGPAGDVTGELFF. Drawing the rest from reference TRBV7-9 and TRBJ2-2, the complete variable domain is DTGVSQNPRHKITKRGQNVTFRCDPISEHNRLYWYRQTLGQGPEFLTYFQNEAQLEKSRLLSDRFSAERPKGSFSTLEIQRTEQGDSAMYLCASSGGPAGDVTGELFFGEGSRLTVL.